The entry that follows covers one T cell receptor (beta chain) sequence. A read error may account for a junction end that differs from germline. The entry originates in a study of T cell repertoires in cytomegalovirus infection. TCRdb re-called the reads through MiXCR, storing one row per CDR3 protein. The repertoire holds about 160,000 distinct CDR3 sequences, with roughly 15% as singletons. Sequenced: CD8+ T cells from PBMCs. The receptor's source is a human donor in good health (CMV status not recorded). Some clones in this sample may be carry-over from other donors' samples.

This CDR3 reads CASGTQGGKNSQYF. The CDR3 nucleotides read TGTGCTAGTGGTACCCAGGGTGGCAAAAACAGTCAGTACTTC. The V gene is TRBV12-5, the J gene TRBJ2-4, with D perhaps matching TRBD1 (5 bases). Germline lookup yields CDR1 LGHNT and CDR2 FRNRAP. The CDR3 is 14 residues long.